The rows below give T cell receptor beta chains drawn from one sample of a study of vaccination effects on CD4 cells after COVID-19. These receptors' targets are unknown. Measured with immunoSEQ multiplex PCR; TCRdb has only the in-frame clones, and not every one. Of nearly 35,000 clones in the sample, around 74% were seen once. The sequencing here drew on CD4+ T cells from PBMCs cultured without peptide, taken after COVID-19 vaccination. These receptors came from a human donor who had a prior SARS-CoV-2 infection. Each CDR3 is given with its conserved first and last residue. D genes are given only for firm matches. A row's size may be missing; if present it is once, few, many or a size class.

TRBJ2-5,TRBV9,NA,NA,TGTGCCAGCAGCGTAGCAGGGGATACCCAAGAGACCCAGTACTTC,CASSVAGDTQETQYF
TRBJ2-2,TRBV9,TRBD2,once,TGTGCCAGCAGCTTCCGGGAGGTACTAGCGCCCCCTCGGACCGGGGAGCTGTTTTTT,CASSFREVLAPPRTGELFF
TRBJ1-2,TRBV6-5,NA,NA,TGTGCCAGCAGCCGAACGTGGCAGGACTTATATGGCTACACCTTC,CASSRTWQDLYGYTF
TRBJ2-3,TRBV4-3,NA,NA,TGCGCCAGCAGCCAAACCCCGTCAGGGGCGGTTTCAGATACGCAGTATTTT,CASSQTPSGAVSDTQYF
TRBJ1-2,TRBV4-1,NA,NA,TGCGCCAGCAGCCAAGATCCCCGGGGCAGGGACCTTGGCTATGGCTACACCTTC,CASSQDPRGRDLGYGYTF
TRBJ2-2,TRBV11-3,NA,NA,TGTGCCAGCAGCTTAGCGGGTCAGAGAGACACCGGGGAGCTGTTTTTT,CASSLAGQRDTGELFF
TRBJ2-3,TRBV7-8,TRBD1,NA,TGTGCCAGCAGCTTAGGCTCGACAGGGGGCAAGCAAGATACGCAGTATTTT,CASSLGSTGGKQDTQYF
TRBJ2-2,TRBV7-3,TRBD2,NA,TGTGCCAGCAGCTCTCCAGCGGGAGGGCTCGCCGGGGAGCTGTTTTTT,CASSSPAGGLAGELFF
TRBJ1-1,TRBV18,NA,NA,TGTGCCAGCTCACCAACCCTAGGCGGGAACACTGAAGCTTTCTTT,CASSPTLGGNTEAFF
TRBJ2-7,TRBV18,NA,NA,TGTGCCAGCTCACCACCTGGCGGCCCCTACTCCTACGAGCAGTACTTC,CASSPPGGPYSYEQYF
TRBJ1-6,TRBV11-3,NA,few,TGTGCCAGCAGCTTTAACGGGGATAATTCACCCCTCCACTTT,CASSFNGDNSPLHF
TRBJ2-3,TRBV6-5,TRBD2,once,TGTGCCAGCAGAAATAGCGGGGCAAGCACAGATACGCAGTATTTT,CASRNSGASTDTQYF
TRBJ2-3,TRBV5-1,NA,NA,TGCGCCAGCAGCTTGGGATGGGGGGGCACAGATACGCAGTATTTT,CASSLGWGGTDTQYF
TRBJ2-7,TRBV11-2,NA,NA,TGTGCCAGCAGCTTAGATCGCGACAGCTACTACGAGCAGTACTTC,CASSLDRDSYYEQYF
TRBJ1-4,TRBV19,NA,NA,TGTGCCAGTAGTATTCGGGGGCGCGGACCCGCAAATGAAAAACTGTTTTTT,CASSIRGRGPANEKLFF
TRBJ1-1,TRBV27,TRBD1,NA,TGTGCCAGCAGTTTACAGGGGGCTGGCACTGAAGCTTTCTTT,CASSLQGAGTEAFF
TRBJ1-4,TRBV6-5,TRBD1,NA,TGTGCCAGCAGTAAGCGGGGGACAGGTGGGGAAAAACTGTTTTTT,CASSKRGTGGEKLFF
TRBJ1-3,TRBV30,TRBD1,NA,TGTGCCTGGAGGGCCTACAGGGGAGGGAGAAACACCATATATTTT,CAWRAYRGGRNTIYF
TRBJ1-4,TRBV18,NA,NA,TGTGCCAGCTCGCCCCTCTCAGGAAGGGGTAGTGGGGAAAAACTGTTTTTT,CASSPLSGRGSGEKLFF
TRBJ2-3,TRBV20-1,TRBD2,few,TGCAGTGCTAGTCCCGGACTAGCGGGGTCGACAGATACGCAGTATTTT,CSASPGLAGSTDTQYF
TRBJ1-1,TRBV4-2,NA,NA,TGTGCCAGCAGCCAAGATGCGACAGGTGCTAACACTGAAGCTTTCTTT,CASSQDATGANTEAFF
TRBJ1-5,TRBV5-8,NA,NA,TGTGCCAGCAGCCTACCGGACAGCTCCAATCAGCCCCAGCATTTT,CASSLPDSSNQPQHF
TRBJ2-1,TRBV5-4,TRBD2,once,TGTGCCAGCAGCCCTAGGACTAGCGAATCCAATGAGCAGTTCTTC,CASSPRTSESNEQFF
TRBJ1-3,TRBV4-1,NA,NA,TGCGCCAGCAGCCTCCGGTGGGGGGACGGAAACACCATATATTTT,CASSLRWGDGNTIYF
TRBJ2-1,TRBV11-3,NA,NA,TGTGCCAGCAGCTTCTTGGGGAATGAGCAGTTCTTC,CASSFLGNEQFF
TRBJ2-5,TRBV4-2,TRBD2,NA,TGTGCCAGCAGCCAAGCCTCCCTTTTGGGGGGGGGAGAGACCCAGTACTTC,CASSQASLLGGGETQYF
TRBJ1-4,TRBV3-1/TRBV3-2,NA,NA,TGTGCCAGCAGCCAAGATCGGGGAAGTGAAAAACTGTTTTTT,CASSQDRGSEKLFF
TRBJ2-1,TRBV9,TRBD1,NA,TGTGCCAGCAGCCCGGGACAGGGGGCTGGCAATGAGCAGTTCTTC,CASSPGQGAGNEQFF
TRBJ1-1,TRBV5-1,NA,NA,TGCGCCAGCAGCCCCGGACAGCCCACTGAAGCTTTCTTT,CASSPGQPTEAFF
TRBJ2-3,TRBV5-4,TRBD2,once,TGTGCCAGCAGCTTGGTGCGGGGGGGCGGGTCAGATACGCAGTATTTT,CASSLVRGGGSDTQYF
TRBJ1-4,TRBV11-2,NA,few,TGTGCCAGCAGCTTTAACGGTATCTCGGAAGAAAAACTGTTTTTT,CASSFNGISEEKLFF
TRBJ2-1,TRBV7-2,NA,once,TGTGCCAGCAGCCCCCCCTCGTCGCTTGGAAAGTTCTTC,CASSPPSSLGKFF
TRBJ1-4,TRBV18,NA,NA,TGTGCCAGCTCACCACTCCGAGGGGTTGATGAAAAACTGTTTTTT,CASSPLRGVDEKLFF